Below are 10 T cell receptor beta chains sequenced from a single sample in a study of blood T cell repertoires in COVID-19 (TCRdb year 2020). The receptor library was made with the immunoSEQ multiplex PCR assay. Held by TCRdb, this immuneACCESS table contains in-frame sequences only and omits some clones. Under half of the omission traces to an unresolved V gene where checked; the cause of the rest is unknown. The table for this sample lists roughly 100,000 clones; approximately 89% of them were counted only once. The ten largest clones represent roughly 17% of the sample. The sequenced material came from peripheral blood. These receptors were taken from a woman older than 75 in a cohort sampled during active COVID-19.

The chain recombines TRBV27 with TRBJ1-6, with no clear D. CDR3 size: 14 residues. V lost 7 bases, J lost 7 bases, and 14 bases lay in between. Germline V lookup: CDR1 MNHEY, CDR2 SMNVEV (reference sequence). CDR3 loop: CASNPTGSNSPLHF. In DNA form, the CDR3 reads TGTGCCAGCAATCCCACCGGGTCAAATTCACCCCTCCACTTT.

The chain links TRBV10-3 to TRBJ1-1; no clear D gene. The CDR3 has 12 residues. V was pared by 4 bases and J by 3 bases, with 6 bases between. Germline-derived CDR1 and CDR2 are ENHRY and SYGVKD. The CDR3 sequence: CAISGEDTEAFF. In nucleotides, the CDR3 is TGTGCCATCAGTGGCGAGGACACTGAAGCTTTCTTT.

The rearrangement links TRBV28 to TRBJ2-3, with 14 bases matching TRBD2. Trimming at V came to 2 bases and at J to 6 bases, leaving 7 bases not matched to a gene. The germline CDR1 and CDR2 sequences are MDHEN and SYDVKM. The CDR3 sequence is 17 residues long. CDR3 bases: TGTGCCAGCAGTTTAGGGGGACTAGCGGGGGCCTTGGATACGCAGTATTTT. This translates into CASSLGGLAGALDTQYF.

This chain links TRBV4-1 with TRBJ2-1; D gene unclear. The V gene lost 1 base and the J gene lost 4 bases, with 11 bases spanning the gap. Germline loops: CDR1 MGHRA, CDR2 YSYEKL. The CDR3 loop spans 15 amino acids. The CDR3 sequence: CASSQVSTGYNEQFF. The CDR3 coding sequence is TGCGCCAGCAGCCAAGTCTCCACCGGGTACAATGAGCAGTTCTTC.

The chain has TRBV3-1 (or the pseudogene TRBV3-2) and TRBJ1-3; D remains unclear. The V gene lost 7 bases and the J gene lost 1 base, with 11 bases spanning the gap. There are 14 residues in the CDR3. The V gene's germline CDR1 is LGHDT and CDR2 YNNKEL (reference sequence). CDR3 protein: CASTGMASGNTIYF. CDR3 sequence (DNA): TGTGCCAGCACCGGGATGGCGTCTGGAAACACCATATATTTT.

The rearrangement links TRBV25-1 to TRBJ1-1, with D perhaps TRBD1 (5 bases). Trimming removed 0 bases from V and 11 bases from J, with 13 bases in between. CDR1 and CDR2 (germline): MGHDK, SYGVNS. This CDR3 spans 13 amino acids. The CDR3 nucleotides read TGTGCCAGCAGTGAATATGGGGGGGATGAGGCTTTCTTT. Its translation is CASSEYGGDEAFF.

This clone was recorded once. In nucleotides, the CDR3 is TGTGCCAGTAGTATCTTGGGCAGAGTTAATGAAAAACTGTTTTTT. Translated, it gives CASSILGRVNEKLFF. The gene calls are TRBV19 and TRBJ1-4; D is ambiguous. This CDR3 contains 15 residues. V was shortened by 3 bases and J by 4 bases, with 12 bases between the two germline ends. Per germline, CDR1 LNHDA and CDR2 SQIVND (reference sequence).

This clone was picked up a small number of times. The rearrangement uses TRBV7-2 and TRBJ2-7, with unresolved D. The CDR3 runs 15 residues. V was cut by 1 base and J by 0 bases, with 10 bases left in between. Germline CDR1 SGHTA, CDR2 FQGNSA. The CDR3 DNA is TGTGCCAGCAGCTTAGGACATACCTCCTCCTACGAGCAGTACTTC. Its protein is CASSLGHTSSYEQYF.

The chain uses TRBV5-1 and TRBJ2-5, with D perhaps TRBD2 (5 bases). This CDR3 region has 12 residues. Germline CDR1 and CDR2: SGHRS and YFSETQ. The V end was cut by 5 bases, the J end by 2 bases, with 7 bases between. This chain's CDR3 is CASRAGQETQYF. CDR3 nucleotides: TGCGCCAGCAGGGCGGGTCAAGAGACCCAGTACTTC.

This chain links TRBV5-1 with TRBJ2-3; 9 bases agree with TRBD1. This CDR3 comprises 17 residues. Germline values: CDR1 SGHRS, CDR2 YFSETQ. The trim removed 8 bases at V and 0 bases at J, leaving 13 bases unmatched. The CDR3, as DNA: TGCGCCAGAAGGGGACAGGGAGGGAGGATTAGCACAGATACGCAGTATTTT. Protein: CARRGQGGRISTDTQYF.